This TCR beta chain is drawn from a study of blood T cell repertoires in COVID-19 (TCRdb year 2020). Describing the broader study: Samples from collaborators originated in the United States, Italy and Spain and spanned both the acute and convalescent phases of COVID-19. Where available, HLA class I and class II types were obtained from metadata supplied by the sample provider rather than from assay-based typing. Samples came from the ongoing ImmuneRACE study (first 160 participants) plus 1,254 subjects from 6 global collaborators. Subjects who had been exposed to COVID-19, were actively infected with it, or had recovered from it provided the deeply sampled blood TCRbeta repertoires that made up the dataset. The repertoires were released in a freely available public database meant as a resource for research on the immune response to SARS-CoV-2. A de-identified subject ID, COVID-19 status, age in years and sex were almost always included in the sample metadata. The prospective study material was composed of cDNA or gDNA derived from T cells, B-cell-depleted T cells, or PBMCs.

Broader findings and caveats from the paper: Clinical and demographic metadata were provided uncurated, with the amount varying by source and participant.

Participants in the prospective study were enrolled through a virtual design, were aged roughly 18 to 100 years, and lived in roughly 25 United States geographic areas. In the prospective study, participants were assigned to cohorts based on the clinical history participants reported in a screening survey and a study questionnaire. Exposed participants were defined as having been in contact with someone with a PCR-confirmed or clinician-diagnosed COVID-19 case within 2 weeks of study entry. In the prospective study, whole blood, serum and a nasopharyngeal or oropharyngeal swab were collected from each participant by mobile phlebotomists. Additional blood draws and questionnaires over a 2-month period could optionally be provided by prospective study participants. Before DNA extraction, blood samples from the prospective study were shipped at room temperature or frozen. CDR1 and CDR2, per the germline V gene, are SGHTA and FQGTGA. The cysteine opens and the phenylalanine closes a CDR3 of 13 amino acids. The sequence is cut down to CDR3 DNA, 39 bases in frame from base 1. Ends trimmed: V by 0 bases, J by 10 bases; bases unmatched to a gene: 2.

TCRbeta CDR3 regions were amplified from genomic DNA by means of the immunoSEQ Assay, a bias-controlled multiplex PCR. As for the authors' bioinformatics: The number of nucleated cells in each sample was estimated from the amplification of reference gene primers within the assay. Sequence reads were collapsed and filtered to measure the absolute abundance of every unique TCRbeta CDR3 rearrangement. For each sample, productive Simpson clonality was calculated as the square root of Simpson's diversity index across productive rearrangements. Here the immuneACCESS table is served through TCRdb, limited to in-frame sequences with V and J called. Missing clones are a known gap in these copies; in checked studies unresolved V genes cover under half, and the rest lacks a known reason. V and J calls and clone size are as listed in that table; D and trimming were resolved from the DNA. Across this sample there are fewer than 250,000 clones, with 83% seen only once. Of the sample, about 3.8% falls within the top ten clones.

Comment on this clone: Its antigen remains unidentified. Base qualities are missing; no much larger clone stands one base away.

The chain employs TRBV7-3 and TRBJ2-7; TRBD2 lines up with 11 middle nucleotides. The TCR sequence derives from a woman aged 40 to 50 who had been exposed to COVID-19. Sequenced sample: PBMCs or T cells enriched from blood (not recorded which). The CDR3 here reads CASSLTLAGEQYF. The sequenced DNA is TGTGCCAGCAGCTTAACACTAGCGGGGGAACAGTACTTC.